These T cell receptor beta chains were read from a single sample in a study of persistence of HIV-infected CD4 T cells. What these receptors recognize is not known. TCRdb's table, derived via immunoSEQ multiplex PCR, lists solely in-frame clones and lacks some. The table has under 40,000 clones, about 81% seen once. Sequenced material: CD4+ T cells sorted from PBMCs after approximately 19-hour stimulation, taken from a patient who received antiretroviral therapy. Receptor source: an adult woman with HIV who was CMV-seropositive. Each CDR3 is given with its conserved first and last residue. A D gene is named only where the DNA matches it firmly. Rows may omit the clone size; those that give it use once, few, many or a size class.

cdr3_nt: TGTGCCAGCACCCGACAGGGAAGATACACCTTC
cdr3_aa: CASTRQGRYTF
v_call: TRBV6-5
clone_size: few
j_call: TRBJ1-2
cdr3_length: 11
d_call: TRBD1

cdr3_nt: TGTGCCAGCAGAGGACAAGGTAGGGGCTCTGGAAACACCATATATTTT
cdr3_aa: CASRGQGRGSGNTIYF
v_call: TRBV6-9
clone_size: NA
j_call: TRBJ1-3
cdr3_length: 16
d_call: NA

cdr3_nt: TGTGCCAGCAGAAGGACTAGCGGGAGGGCCGCAGATACGCAGTATTTT
cdr3_aa: CASRRTSGRAADTQYF
v_call: TRBV7-2
clone_size: NA
j_call: TRBJ2-3
cdr3_length: 16
d_call: TRBD2

cdr3_nt: TGTGCCAGTACACATAACACTGAAGCTTTCTTT
cdr3_aa: CASTHNTEAFF
v_call: TRBV28
clone_size: NA
j_call: TRBJ1-1
cdr3_length: 11
d_call: NA

cdr3_nt: TGTGCCAGCCAGAAGGATAGGGCACTCCAAGAGACCCAGTACTTC
cdr3_aa: CASQKDRALQETQYF
v_call: TRBV6-5
clone_size: NA
j_call: TRBJ2-5
cdr3_length: 15
d_call: NA

cdr3_nt: TGTGCCAGCAGCCAAGGTCTCGGAGTCAATCAGCCCCAGCATTTT
cdr3_aa: CASSQGLGVNQPQHF
v_call: TRBV3-1/TRBV3-2
clone_size: NA
j_call: TRBJ1-5
cdr3_length: 15
d_call: NA

cdr3_nt: TGTGCCAGCAGTTTAGTTATGCAAAGGAGCAATCAGCCCCAGCATTTT
cdr3_aa: CASSLVMQRSNQPQHF
v_call: TRBV28
clone_size: few
j_call: TRBJ1-5
cdr3_length: 16
d_call: NA

cdr3_nt: TGCGCCAGCAGCCTTAGCGGCCTACTCTCCTACGAGCAGTACTTC
cdr3_aa: CASSLSGLLSYEQYF
v_call: TRBV4-1
clone_size: NA
j_call: TRBJ2-7
cdr3_length: 15
d_call: NA

cdr3_nt: TGTGCCAGCATGGACAGACCCTCTGGAAACACCATATATTTT
cdr3_aa: CASMDRPSGNTIYF
v_call: TRBV19
clone_size: NA
j_call: TRBJ1-3
cdr3_length: 14
d_call: NA

cdr3_nt: TGTGCCAGCAGGGGAGGGACAGGGTATTCACCCCTCCACTTT
cdr3_aa: CASRGGTGYSPLHF
v_call: TRBV2
clone_size: NA
j_call: TRBJ1-6
cdr3_length: 14
d_call: TRBD1

cdr3_nt: TGCGCCAGCAGCCCTCGACAGGGGGCCGCCTACGAGCAGTACTTC
cdr3_aa: CASSPRQGAAYEQYF
v_call: TRBV5-1
clone_size: NA
j_call: TRBJ2-7
cdr3_length: 15
d_call: TRBD1

cdr3_nt: TGTGCCAGCAGCTTAAAGACTAGCGGGAGCAGTGCCGGGGAGCTGTTTTTT
cdr3_aa: CASSLKTSGSSAGELFF
v_call: TRBV7-6
clone_size: NA
j_call: TRBJ2-2
cdr3_length: 17
d_call: TRBD2

cdr3_nt: TGTGCCAGCAGCCGACCGGGGGAAGGCGGCTACACCTTC
cdr3_aa: CASSRPGEGGYTF
v_call: TRBV5-4
clone_size: NA
j_call: TRBJ1-2
cdr3_length: 13
d_call: NA

cdr3_nt: TGTGCCAGCAGTGAAAGGGGAAAGGGGTGGGTCTATGGCTACACCTTC
cdr3_aa: CASSERGKGWVYGYTF
v_call: TRBV25-1
clone_size: NA
j_call: TRBJ1-2
cdr3_length: 16
d_call: NA

cdr3_nt: TGTGCCAGCAGCTTACCCGACAGGGTAAGAAAGCAGTACTTC
cdr3_aa: CASSLPDRVRKQYF
v_call: TRBV7-3
clone_size: NA
j_call: TRBJ2-7
cdr3_length: 14
d_call: TRBD1

cdr3_nt: TGTGCCAGCAGTGTTGGAACCGGGGAGCTGTTTTTT
cdr3_aa: CASSVGTGELFF
v_call: TRBV2
clone_size: NA
j_call: TRBJ2-2
cdr3_length: 12
d_call: NA

cdr3_nt: TGTGCCAGCAGCCCGCGGCTGGGGCGGACTGAAGCTTTCTTT
cdr3_aa: CASSPRLGRTEAFF
v_call: TRBV9
clone_size: once
j_call: TRBJ1-1
cdr3_length: 14
d_call: NA